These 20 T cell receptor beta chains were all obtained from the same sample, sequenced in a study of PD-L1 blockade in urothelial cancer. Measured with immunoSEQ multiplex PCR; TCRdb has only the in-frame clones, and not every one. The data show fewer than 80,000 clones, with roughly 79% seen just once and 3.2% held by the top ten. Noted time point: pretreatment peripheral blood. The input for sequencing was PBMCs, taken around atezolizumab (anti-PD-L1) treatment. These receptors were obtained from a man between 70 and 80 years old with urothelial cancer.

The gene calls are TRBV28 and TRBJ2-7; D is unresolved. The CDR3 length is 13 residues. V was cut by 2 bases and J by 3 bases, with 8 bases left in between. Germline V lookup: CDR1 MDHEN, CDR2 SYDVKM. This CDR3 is CASSLTESYEQYF. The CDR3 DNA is TGTGCCAGCAGTTTAACAGAAAGCTACGAGCAGTACTTC.

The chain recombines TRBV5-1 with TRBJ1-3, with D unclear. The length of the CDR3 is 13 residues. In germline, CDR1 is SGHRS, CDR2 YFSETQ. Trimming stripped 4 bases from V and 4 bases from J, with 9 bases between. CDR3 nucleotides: TGCGCCAGCAGCCCACAGACAGGAAACACCATATATTTT. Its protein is CASSPQTGNTIYF.

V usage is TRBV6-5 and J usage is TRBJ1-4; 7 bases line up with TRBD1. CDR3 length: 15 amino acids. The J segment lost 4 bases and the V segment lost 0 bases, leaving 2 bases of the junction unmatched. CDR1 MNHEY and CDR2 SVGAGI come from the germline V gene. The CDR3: CASSYSRQGNEKLFF. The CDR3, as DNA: TGTGCCAGCAGTTACTCGAGACAGGGTAATGAAAAACTGTTTTTT.

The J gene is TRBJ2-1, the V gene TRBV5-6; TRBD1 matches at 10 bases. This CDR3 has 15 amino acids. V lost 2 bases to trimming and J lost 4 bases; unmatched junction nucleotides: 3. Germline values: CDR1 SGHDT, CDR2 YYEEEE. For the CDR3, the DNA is TGTGCCAGCAGCTTATTGGGACAGGGGTACAATGAGCAGTTCTTC. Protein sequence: CASSLLGQGYNEQFF.

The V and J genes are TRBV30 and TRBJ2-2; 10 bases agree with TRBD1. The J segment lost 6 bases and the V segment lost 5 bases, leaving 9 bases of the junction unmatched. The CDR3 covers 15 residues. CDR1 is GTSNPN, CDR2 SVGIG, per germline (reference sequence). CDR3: CAWGRGQGSSGELFF. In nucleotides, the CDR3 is TGTGCCTGGGGGCGGGGACAGGGGTCGTCCGGGGAGCTGTTTTTT.

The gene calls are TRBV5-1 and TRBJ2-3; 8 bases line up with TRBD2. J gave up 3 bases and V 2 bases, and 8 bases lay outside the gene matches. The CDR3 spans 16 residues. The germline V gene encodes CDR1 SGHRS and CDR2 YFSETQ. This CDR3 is CASSFGLAEMTDTQYF. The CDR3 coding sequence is TGCGCCAGCAGCTTCGGACTAGCCGAGATGACAGATACGCAGTATTTT. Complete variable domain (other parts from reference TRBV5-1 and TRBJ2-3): KAGVTQTPRYLIKTRGQQVTLSCSPISGHRSVSWYQQTPGQGLQFLFEYFSETQRNKGNFPGRFSGRQFSNSRSEMNVSTLELGDSALYLCASSFGLAEMTDTQYFGPGTRLTVL.

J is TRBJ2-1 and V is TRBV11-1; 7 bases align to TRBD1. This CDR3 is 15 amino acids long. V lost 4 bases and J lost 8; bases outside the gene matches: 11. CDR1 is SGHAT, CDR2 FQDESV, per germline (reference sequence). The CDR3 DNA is TGTGCCAGCAGCTCGTATAAGACAGGGACGCATGAGCAGTTCTTC. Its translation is CASSSYKTGTHEQFF.

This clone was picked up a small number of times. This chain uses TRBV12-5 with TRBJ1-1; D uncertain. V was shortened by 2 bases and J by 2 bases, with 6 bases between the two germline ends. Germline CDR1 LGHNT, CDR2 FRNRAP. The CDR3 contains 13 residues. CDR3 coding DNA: TGTGCTAGTGGTTTGACAGCAAACACTGAAGCTTTCTTT. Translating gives CASGLTANTEAFF.

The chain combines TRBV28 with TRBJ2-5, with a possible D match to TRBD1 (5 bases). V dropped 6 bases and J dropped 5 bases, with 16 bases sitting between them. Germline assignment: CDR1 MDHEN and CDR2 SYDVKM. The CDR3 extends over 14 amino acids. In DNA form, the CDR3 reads TGTGCCAGCAGCCAGGACACTTTTAGGGAGACCCAGTACTTC. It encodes CASSQDTFRETQYF. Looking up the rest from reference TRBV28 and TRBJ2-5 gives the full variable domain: DVKVTQSSRYLVKRTGEKVFLECVQDMDHENMFWYRQDPGLGLRLIYFSYDVKMKEKGDIPEGYSVSREKKERFSLILESASTNQTSMYLCASSQDTFRETQYFGPGTRLLVL.

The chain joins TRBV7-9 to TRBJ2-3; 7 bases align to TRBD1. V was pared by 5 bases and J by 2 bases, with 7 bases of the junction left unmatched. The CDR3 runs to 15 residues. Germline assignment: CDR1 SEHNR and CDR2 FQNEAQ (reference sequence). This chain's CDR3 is CASSQGTVPTDTQYF. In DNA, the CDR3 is TGTGCCAGCAGCCAGGGGACAGTACCCACAGATACGCAGTATTTT.

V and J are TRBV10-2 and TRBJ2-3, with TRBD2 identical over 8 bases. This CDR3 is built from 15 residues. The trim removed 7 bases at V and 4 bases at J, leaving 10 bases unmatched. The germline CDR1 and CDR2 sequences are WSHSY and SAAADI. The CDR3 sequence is CASTHSGISADTQYF. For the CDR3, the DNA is TGCGCCAGCACACATAGCGGGATCTCAGCAGATACGCAGTATTTT.

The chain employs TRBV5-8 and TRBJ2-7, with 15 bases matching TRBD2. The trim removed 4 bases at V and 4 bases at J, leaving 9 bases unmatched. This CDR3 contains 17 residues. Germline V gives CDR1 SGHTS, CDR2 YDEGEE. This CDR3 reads CASSATGLAGGLYEQYF. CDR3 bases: TGTGCCAGCAGCGCGACCGGACTAGCGGGAGGGCTGTACGAGCAGTACTTC.

CDR3 in DNA: TGTGCCAGCAGTTCTCCCCGGAGTCCCAATCAGCCCCAGCATTTT. It codes for CASSSPRSPNQPQHF. The rearrangement uses TRBV28 and TRBJ1-5, with D uncertain. CDR3 length: 15 residues. From germline, CDR1 is MDHEN and CDR2 SYDVKM. The V gene lost 4 bases and the J gene lost 3 bases, with 13 bases spanning the gap.

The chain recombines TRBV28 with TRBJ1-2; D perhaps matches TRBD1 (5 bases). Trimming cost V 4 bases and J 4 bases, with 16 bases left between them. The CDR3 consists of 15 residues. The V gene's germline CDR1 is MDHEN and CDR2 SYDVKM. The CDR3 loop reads CASSSPRGGAYGYTF. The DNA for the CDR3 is TGTGCCAGCAGTTCCCCACGGGGGGGTGCCTATGGCTACACCTTC.

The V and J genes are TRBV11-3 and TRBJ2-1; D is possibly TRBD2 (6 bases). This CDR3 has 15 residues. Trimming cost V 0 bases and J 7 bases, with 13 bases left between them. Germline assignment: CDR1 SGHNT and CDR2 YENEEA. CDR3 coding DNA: TGTGCCAGCAGCTTAGATCCAAGGGAGGAGAATGAGCAGTTCTTC. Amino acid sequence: CASSLDPREENEQFF. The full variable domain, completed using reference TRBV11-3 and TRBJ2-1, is EAGVVQSPRYKIIEKKQPVAFWCNPISGHNTLYWYLQNLGQGPELLIRYENEEAVDDSQLPKDRFSAERLKGVDSTLKIQPAELGDSAVYLCASSLDPREENEQFFGPGTRLTVL.

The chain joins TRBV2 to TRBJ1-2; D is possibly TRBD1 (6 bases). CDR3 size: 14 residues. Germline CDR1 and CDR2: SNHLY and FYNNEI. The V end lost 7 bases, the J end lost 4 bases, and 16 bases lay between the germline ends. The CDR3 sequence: CASTLRTDGYGYTF. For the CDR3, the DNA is TGTGCCAGCACTCTCAGGACAGACGGCTATGGCTACACCTTC.

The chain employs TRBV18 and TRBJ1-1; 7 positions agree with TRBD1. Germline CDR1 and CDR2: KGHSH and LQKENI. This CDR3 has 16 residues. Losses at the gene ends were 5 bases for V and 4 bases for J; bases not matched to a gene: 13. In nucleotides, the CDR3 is TGTGCCAGCTCAAGTGAAAGCACAGGGGCGACCACTGAAGCTTTCTTT. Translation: CASSSESTGATTEAFF.

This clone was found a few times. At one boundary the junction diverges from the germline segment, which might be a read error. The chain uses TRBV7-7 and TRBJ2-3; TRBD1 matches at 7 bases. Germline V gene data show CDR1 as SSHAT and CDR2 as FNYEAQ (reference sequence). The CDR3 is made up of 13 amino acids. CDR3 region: CASSLSRQGPQYF. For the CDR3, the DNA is TGTGCTAGCAGCTTAAGCCGACAGGGACCGCAGTATTTT.

The CDR3 region has the DNA TGTGCCAGCAGTTTAGTGGGAGGGGAAAACATTCAGTACTTC. Translation: CASSLVGGENIQYF. The chain couples TRBV28 to TRBJ2-4, with 7 bases lining up with TRBD2. The CDR3 is made up of 14 amino acids. Trimming removed 2 bases from V and 5 bases from J; junction bases left unmatched: 3. The germline gives CDR1 MDHEN, CDR2 SYDVKM. The whole variable domain, remainder taken from reference TRBV28 and TRBJ2-4, is DVKVTQSSRYLVKRTGEKVFLECVQDMDHENMFWYRQDPGLGLRLIYFSYDVKMKEKGDIPEGYSVSREKKERFSLILESASTNQTSMYLCASSLVGGENIQYFGAGTRLSVL.

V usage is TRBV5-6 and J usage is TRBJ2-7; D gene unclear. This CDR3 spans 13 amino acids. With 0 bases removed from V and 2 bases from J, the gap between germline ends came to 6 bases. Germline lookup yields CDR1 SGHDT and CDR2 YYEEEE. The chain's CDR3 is CASSLGRTYEQYF. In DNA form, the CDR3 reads TGTGCCAGCAGCTTGGGCAGGACCTACGAGCAGTACTTC.